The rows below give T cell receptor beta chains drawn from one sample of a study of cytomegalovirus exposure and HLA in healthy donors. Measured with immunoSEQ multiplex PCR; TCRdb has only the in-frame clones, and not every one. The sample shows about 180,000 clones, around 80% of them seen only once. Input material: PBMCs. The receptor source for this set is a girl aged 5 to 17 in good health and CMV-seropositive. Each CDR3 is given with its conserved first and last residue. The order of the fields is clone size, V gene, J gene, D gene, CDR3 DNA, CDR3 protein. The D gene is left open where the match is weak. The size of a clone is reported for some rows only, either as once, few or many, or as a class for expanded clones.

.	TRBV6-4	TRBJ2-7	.	TGTGCCAGCAGCTTAGACCCCGGGACATCCCACGAGCAGTACTTC	CASSLDPGTSHEQYF
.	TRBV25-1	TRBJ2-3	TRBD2	TGTGCCAGCAACCCGGGACTAGCGGGAGTTGGCACAGATACGCAGTATTTT	CASNPGLAGVGTDTQYF
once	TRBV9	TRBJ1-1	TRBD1	TGTGCCAGCAGCCCCCGGCAGGGGGACACTGAAGCTTTCTTT	CASSPRQGDTEAFF
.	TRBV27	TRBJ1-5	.	TGTGCCAGCAGTATAACAGGGATTTGGCAGCCCCAGCATTTT	CASSITGIWQPQHF
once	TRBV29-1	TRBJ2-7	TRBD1	TGCAGCGTTCGGGACAGGGGCCTATACGAGCAGTACTTC	CSVRDRGLYEQYF
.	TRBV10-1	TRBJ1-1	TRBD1	TGCGCCAGCAGCTTTGGACAGGGGAGCACTGAAGCTTTCTTT	CASSFGQGSTEAFF
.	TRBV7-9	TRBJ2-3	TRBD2	TGTGCCAGCAGCCCCCCGCCTAGCGGCGCCCGTCTTAGCACAGATACGCAGTATTTT	CASSPPPSGARLSTDTQYF
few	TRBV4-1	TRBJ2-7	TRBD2	TGCGCCAGCAGCCTCTACCTGTCCCCTAGCGGGGCCTACGAGCAGTACTTC	CASSLYLSPSGAYEQYF
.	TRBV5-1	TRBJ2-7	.	TGCGCCAGCAGCTTGGGGGGGGACGAGCAGTACTTC	CASSLGGDEQYF
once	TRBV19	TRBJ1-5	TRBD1	TGTGCCAGTAAAATCGGACAGGGACGTCAGCCCCAGCATTTT	CASKIGQGRQPQHF
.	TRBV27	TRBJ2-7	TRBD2	TGTGCCAGCAGTAGATCAAATCGGGGGGGCGCCTACGAGCAGTACTTC	CASSRSNRGGAYEQYF
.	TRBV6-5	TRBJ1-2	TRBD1	TGTGCCAGCAGCAAAGGGACAGGCTATGGCTACACCTTC	CASSKGTGYGYTF
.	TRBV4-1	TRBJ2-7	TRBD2	TGCGCCAGCAGCCAAGATGGACTAACTAGCGGGAGGGATTCCCGCGAGAACGAGCAGTACTTC	CASSQDGLTSGRDSRENEQYF
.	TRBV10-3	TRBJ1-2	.	TGTGCCATCAGTGAGTCAGCCCGGCGGGTCCATGGCTACACCTTC	CAISESARRVHGYTF
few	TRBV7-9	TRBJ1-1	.	TGTGCCAGCAGCTTAGCGCGGCGGGGTACGAACACTGAAGCTTTCTTT	CASSLARRGTNTEAFF
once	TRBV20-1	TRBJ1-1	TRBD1	TGCAGTGTTGCGGACAGGGAAGCTTTCTTT	CSVADREAFF
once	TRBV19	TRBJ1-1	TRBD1	TGTGCCAGTAAGGGACAGGGGTTGAACACTGAAGCTTTCTTT	CASKGQGLNTEAFF
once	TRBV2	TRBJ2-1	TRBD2	TGTGCCAGCAGTGAAAGGGTAGCGGGAGCCTACAATGAGCAGTTCTTC	CASSERVAGAYNEQFF
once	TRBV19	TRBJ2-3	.	TGTGCCAGTACGAGGAGCCCCTTGATAGATACGCAGTATTTT	CASTRSPLIDTQYF
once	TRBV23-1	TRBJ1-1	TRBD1	TGCGCCAGCAGTCTATCTCGCCGGGACAGGGTGGGGAAAGCTTTCTTT	CASSLSRRDRVGKAFF
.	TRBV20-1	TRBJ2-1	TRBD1	TGCAGGGCACAGGGGGAGAATGAGCAGTTCTTC	CRAQGENEQFF
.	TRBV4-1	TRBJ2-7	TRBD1	TGCGCCAGCAGCACCCGGACGGGACAGGGATTTTACGAGCAGTACTTC	CASSTRTGQGFYEQYF
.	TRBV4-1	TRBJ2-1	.	TGCGCCAGCAGCCAAGTAGGGGGTAATGAGCAGTTCTTC	CASSQVGGNEQFF
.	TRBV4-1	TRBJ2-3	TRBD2	TGCGCCAGCAGCCAAGACCGAGGGACTAGCGGGAGAGTGGATACGCAGTATTTT	CASSQDRGTSGRVDTQYF
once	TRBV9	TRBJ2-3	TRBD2	TGTGCCAGCAGCCTCCGGACTAGCGGGATCACAGATACGCAGTATTTT	CASSLRTSGITDTQYF
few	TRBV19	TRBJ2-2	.	TGTGCCACCCAGACGCGGGAAAACACCGGGGAGCTGTTTTTT	CATQTRENTGELFF
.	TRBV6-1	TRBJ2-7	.	TGTGCCAGCAGTGAATATCAGGTCGAGCAGTACTTC	CASSEYQVEQYF
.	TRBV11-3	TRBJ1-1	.	TGTGCCAGCAACTATAACACTGAAGCTTTCTTT	CASNYNTEAFF
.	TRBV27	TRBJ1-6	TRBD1	TGTGCCAGCAGAAAGCTCCGGGACAGGGTTTCGTGGAATTCACCCCTCCACTTT	CASRKLRDRVSWNSPLHF
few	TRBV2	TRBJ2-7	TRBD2	TGTGCCAGCAGTGGCACTAGCGGGAATCACGAGCAGTACTTC	CASSGTSGNHEQYF
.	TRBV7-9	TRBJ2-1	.	TGTGCCAGCAGCTTACGAACTCAGGGACTCCACAATGAGCAGTTCTTC	CASSLRTQGLHNEQFF
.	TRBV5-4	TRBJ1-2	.	TGTGCCAGCAGCTTGGATCGGGGAAATAACTATGGCTACACCTTC	CASSLDRGNNYGYTF
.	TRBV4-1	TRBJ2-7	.	TGCGCCAGCAGCCAAGAAGGGGGGGGTTCACCCTACGAGCAGTACTTC	CASSQEGGGSPYEQYF
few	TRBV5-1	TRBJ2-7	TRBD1	TGCGCCAGCAGCTTCTTTTTAGGACAGGGTGGGCACGAGCAGTACTTC	CASSFFLGQGGHEQYF
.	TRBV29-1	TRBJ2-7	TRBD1	TGCAGCGTTGAAACCCGACAGGGGGCCCTCTACGAGCAGTACTTC	CSVETRQGALYEQYF
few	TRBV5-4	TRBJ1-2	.	TGTGCCAGCAGCGCAAGCGTTATTTCTAACTATGGCTACACCTTC	CASSASVISNYGYTF
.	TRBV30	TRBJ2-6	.	TGTGCCTGGAGCAGAGTGGGACACCACACTTTCTCTGGGGCCAACGTCCTGACTTTC	CAWSRVGHHTFSGANVLTF
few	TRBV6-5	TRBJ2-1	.	TGTGCCAGCAGTGCAGGGGACTACAATGAGCAGTTCTTC	CASSAGDYNEQFF
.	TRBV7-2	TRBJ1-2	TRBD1	TGTGCCAGCAGCTTACCGGGACAGGGTTATTACGGCTACACCTTC	CASSLPGQGYYGYTF
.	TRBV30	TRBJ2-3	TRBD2	TGTGCCTGGAGTGTAATCCCTATAGCGGGAGTATTACCAGATACGCAGTATTTT	CAWSVIPIAGVLPDTQYF
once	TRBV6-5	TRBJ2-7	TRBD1	TGTGCCAGCTCCGGACAGGGGACCTACGAGCAGTACTTC	CASSGQGTYEQYF
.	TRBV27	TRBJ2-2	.	TGTGCCAGCAGTCTGGAGCGCCCCACCGGGGAGCTGTTTTTT	CASSLERPTGELFF